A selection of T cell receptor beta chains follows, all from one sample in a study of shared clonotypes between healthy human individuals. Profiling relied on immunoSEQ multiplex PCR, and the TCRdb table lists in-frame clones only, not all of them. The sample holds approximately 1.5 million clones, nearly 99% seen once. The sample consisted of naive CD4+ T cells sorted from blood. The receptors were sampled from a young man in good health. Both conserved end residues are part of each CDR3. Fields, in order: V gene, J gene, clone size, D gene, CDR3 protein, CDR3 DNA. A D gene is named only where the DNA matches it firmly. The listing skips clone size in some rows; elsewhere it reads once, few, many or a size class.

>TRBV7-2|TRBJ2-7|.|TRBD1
CASSLAAGTGNHEQYF
TGTGCCAGCAGCTTAGCGGCCGGGACAGGGAACCACGAGCAGTACTTC
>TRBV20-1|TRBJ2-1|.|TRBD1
CSANRGSEQFF
TGCAGTGCCAACAGGGGCAGCGAGCAGTTCTTC
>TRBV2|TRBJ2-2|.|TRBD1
CASMRTGYTGELFF
TGTGCCAGCATGAGGACAGGGTACACCGGGGAGCTGTTTTTT
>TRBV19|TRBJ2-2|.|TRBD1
CASRTGRSNTGELFF
TGTGCCAGTAGGACAGGGCGGTCGAACACCGGGGAGCTGTTTTTT
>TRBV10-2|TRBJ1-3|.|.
CATSVISGNTIYF
TGCGCCACCTCCGTCATCTCTGGAAACACCATATATTTT
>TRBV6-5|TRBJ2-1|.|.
CASKWISYNEQFF
TGTGCCAGTAAGTGGATCTCCTACAATGAGCAGTTCTTC
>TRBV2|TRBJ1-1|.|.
CASSKQQLEAFF
TGTGCCAGCAGTAAACAGCAACTTGAAGCTTTCTTT
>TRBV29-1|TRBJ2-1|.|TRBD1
CSVEPPGRGISYNEQFF
TGCAGCGTTGAACCCCCCGGCAGGGGGATCTCCTACAATGAGCAGTTCTTC
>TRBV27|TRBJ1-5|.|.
CASSPTLRDGSNQPQHF
TGTGCCAGCAGTCCAACTCTCCGGGACGGTAGCAATCAGCCCCAGCATTTT
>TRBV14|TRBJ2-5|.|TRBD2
CASSLGLAGEETQYF
TGTGCCAGCAGTCTGGGACTAGCGGGAGAAGAGACCCAGTACTTC
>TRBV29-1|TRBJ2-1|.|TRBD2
CSVERVSGNYNEQFF
TGCAGCGTTGAAAGGGTTAGCGGGAACTACAATGAGCAGTTCTTC
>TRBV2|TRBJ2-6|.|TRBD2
CASSRLAGLGANVLTF
TGTGCCAGCAGCCGACTAGCGGGACTTGGGGCCAACGTCCTGACTTTC
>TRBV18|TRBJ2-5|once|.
CASSVGAVQETQYF
TGTGCCAGCTCGGTGGGGGCAGTCCAAGAGACCCAGTACTTC
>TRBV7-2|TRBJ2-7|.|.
CASSLFQYEQYF
TGTGCCAGCAGCTTATTCCAATACGAGCAGTACTTC
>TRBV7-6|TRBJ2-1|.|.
CASSLRGSGEQFF
TGTGCCAGCAGCTTACGTGGGTCCGGTGAGCAGTTCTTC
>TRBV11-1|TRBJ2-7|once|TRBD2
CASSFAGVGDEQYF
TGTGCCAGCAGCTTTGCGGGAGTTGGCGACGAGCAGTACTTC
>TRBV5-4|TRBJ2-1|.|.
CASSLKTNSYNEQFF
TGTGCCAGCAGCTTGAAAACTAATTCCTACAATGAGCAGTTCTTC
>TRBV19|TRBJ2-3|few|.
CATKGRTGDTQYF
TGTGCCACCAAAGGGAGGACCGGAGATACGCAGTATTTT
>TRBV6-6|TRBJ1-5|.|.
CASSRISNQPQHF
TGTGCCAGCAGTCGAATTAGCAATCAGCCCCAGCATTTT
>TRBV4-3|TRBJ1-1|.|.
CASSPLPGITEAFF
TGCGCCAGCAGCCCTCTTCCGGGGATAACTGAAGCTTTCTTT
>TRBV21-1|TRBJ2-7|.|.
CASIALTSGRPIQTEQYF
TGTGCCAGCATCGCCTTGACTAGCGGGAGGCCCATCCAAACCGAGCAGTACTTC
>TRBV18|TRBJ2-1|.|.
CASSHNEQFF
TGTGCCAGCTCACACAATGAGCAGTTCTTC
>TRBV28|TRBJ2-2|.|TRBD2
CATPEGLAKNTGELFF
TGTGCCACCCCAGAGGGACTAGCGAAGAACACCGGGGAGCTGTTTTTT
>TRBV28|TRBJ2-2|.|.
CAVKWDTGELFF
TGTGCCGTTAAGTGGGACACCGGGGAGCTGTTTTTT
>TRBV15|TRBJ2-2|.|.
CATRRQGTLSGNTGELFF
TGTGCCACCAGGAGGCAGGGGACCCTTTCCGGGAACACCGGGGAGCTGTTTTTT
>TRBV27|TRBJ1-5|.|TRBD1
CASSYRTGPFDQPQHF
TGTGCCAGCAGTTATCGGACAGGTCCGTTTGATCAGCCCCAGCATTTT
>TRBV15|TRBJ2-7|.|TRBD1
CATSRAPGTGFYEQYF
TGTGCCACCAGCAGAGCGCCCGGGACAGGGTTCTACGAGCAGTACTTC
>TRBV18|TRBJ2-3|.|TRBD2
CASSPPLAGPQPDTQYF
TGTGCCAGCTCACCACCCCTAGCGGGGCCCCAGCCAGATACGCAGTATTTT
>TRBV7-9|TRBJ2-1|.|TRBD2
CASSLVAGVPSNEQFF
TGTGCCAGCAGCTTAGTGGCGGGAGTTCCCTCCAATGAGCAGTTCTTC
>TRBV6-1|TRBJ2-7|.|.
CASLTPGDPSYEQYF
TGTGCCAGCCTTACGCCGGGGGATCCCTCCTACGAGCAGTACTTC
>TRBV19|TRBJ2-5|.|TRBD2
CASSIVRGLAHETQYF
TGTGCCAGTAGTATTGTAAGGGGACTAGCCCACGAGACCCAGTACTTC
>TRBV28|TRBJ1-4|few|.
CASSFLGTLGEKLFF
TGTGCCAGCAGTTTCCTAGGGACCTTGGGAGAAAAACTGTTTTTT
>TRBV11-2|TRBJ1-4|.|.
CASSFLAAGEKLFF
TGTGCCAGCAGTTTCCTGGCCGCGGGTGAAAAACTGTTTTTT
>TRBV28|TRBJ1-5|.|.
CASSLEPHSNQPQHF
TGTGCCAGCAGTTTAGAGCCGCATAGCAATCAGCCCCAGCATTTT
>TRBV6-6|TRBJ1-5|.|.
CASSYSPSSNQPQHF
TGTGCCAGCAGTTACTCGCCCAGTAGCAATCAGCCCCAGCATTTT
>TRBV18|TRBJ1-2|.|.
CASSPGVARYGYTF
TGTGCCAGCTCACCAGGTGTTGCTCGGTATGGCTACACCTTC
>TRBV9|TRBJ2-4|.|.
CASSPPAKNIQYF
TGTGCCAGCAGCCCCCCAGCCAAAAACATTCAGTACTTC